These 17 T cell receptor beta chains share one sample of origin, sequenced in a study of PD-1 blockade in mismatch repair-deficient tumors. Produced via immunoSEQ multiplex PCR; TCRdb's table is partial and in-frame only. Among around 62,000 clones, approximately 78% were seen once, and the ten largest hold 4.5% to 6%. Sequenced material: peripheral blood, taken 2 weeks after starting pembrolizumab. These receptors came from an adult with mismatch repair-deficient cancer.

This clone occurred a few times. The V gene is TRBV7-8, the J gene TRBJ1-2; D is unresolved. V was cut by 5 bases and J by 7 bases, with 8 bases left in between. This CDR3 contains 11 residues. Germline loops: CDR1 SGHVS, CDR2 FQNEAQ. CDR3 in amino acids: CASSESVGYTF. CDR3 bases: TGTGCCAGCAGCGAGAGCGTTGGCTACACCTTC. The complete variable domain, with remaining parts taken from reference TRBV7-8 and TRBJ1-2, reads GAGVSQSPRYKVAKRGQDVALRCDPISGHVSLFWYQQALGQGPEFLTYFQNEAQLDKSGLPSDRFFAERPEGSVSTLKIQRTQQEDSAVYLCASSESVGYTFGSGTRLTVV.

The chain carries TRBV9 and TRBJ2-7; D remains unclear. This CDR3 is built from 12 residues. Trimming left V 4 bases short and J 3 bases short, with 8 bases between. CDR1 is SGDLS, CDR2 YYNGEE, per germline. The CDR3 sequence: CASSPGSYEQYF. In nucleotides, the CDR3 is TGTGCCAGCAGCCCCGGCAGCTACGAGCAGTACTTC.

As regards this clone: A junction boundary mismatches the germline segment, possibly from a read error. Here the CDR3 reads CASSVDPDRKTLNYDYTF. CDR3 DNA sequence: TGTGCCAGCAGCGTAGATCCGGACAGGAAAACACTTAACTATGACTACACCTTC. V gene TRBV9 combines with J gene TRBJ1-2; TRBD1 matches 7 bases. The CDR3 spans 18 residues. Germline assignment: CDR1 SGDLS and CDR2 YYNGEE. The variable domain in full, completed from reference TRBV9 and TRBJ1-2, reads DSGVTQTPKHLITATGQRVTLRCSPRSGDLSVYWYQQSLDQGLQFLIQYYNGEERAKGNILERFSAQQFPDLHSELNLSSLELGDSALYFCASSVDPDRKTLNYDYTFGSGTRLTVV.

DNA of the CDR3: TGTGCCAGCAGGCCAAGTGGACAGGGCGATCAGCCCCAGCATTTT. Residues: CASRPSGQGDQPQHF. This chain joins TRBV5-6 and TRBJ1-5; 8 bases are a match to TRBD1. Trimming removed 5 bases from V and 5 bases from J; junction bases left unmatched: 9. This CDR3 region has 15 residues. Germline V lookup: CDR1 SGHDT, CDR2 YYEEEE.

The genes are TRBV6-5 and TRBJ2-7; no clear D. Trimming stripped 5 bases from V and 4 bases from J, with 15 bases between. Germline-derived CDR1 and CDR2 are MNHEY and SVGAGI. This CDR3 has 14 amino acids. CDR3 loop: CASSSSALIYEQYF. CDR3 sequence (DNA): TGTGCCAGCAGTAGTTCGGCACTCATTTACGAGCAGTACTTC.

CDR3 coding DNA: TGCGCCAGCAGCTCGGGACAGGTTGTCAGCAATGAGCAGTTCTTC. Translating it yields CASSSGQVVSNEQFF. The V gene is TRBV5-1, the J gene TRBJ2-1; TRBD1 matches 8 bases. The germline V gene has CDR1 SGHRS and CDR2 YFSETQ. The CDR3 extends over 15 amino acids. With V trimmed by 3 bases and J by 6 bases, 8 bases remained unmatched.

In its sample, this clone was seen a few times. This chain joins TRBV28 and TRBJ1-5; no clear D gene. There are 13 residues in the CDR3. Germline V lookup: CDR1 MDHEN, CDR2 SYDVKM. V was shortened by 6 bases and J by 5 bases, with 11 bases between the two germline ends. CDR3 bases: TGTGCCAGCAGGCCCCGACCCGATCAGCCCCAGCATTTT. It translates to CASRPRPDQPQHF.

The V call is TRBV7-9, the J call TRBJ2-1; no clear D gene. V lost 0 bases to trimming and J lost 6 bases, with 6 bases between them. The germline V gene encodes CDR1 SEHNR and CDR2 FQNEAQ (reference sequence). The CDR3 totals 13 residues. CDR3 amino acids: CASSLAAGNEQFF. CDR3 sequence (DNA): TGTGCCAGCAGCTTAGCGGCTGGCAATGAGCAGTTCTTC.

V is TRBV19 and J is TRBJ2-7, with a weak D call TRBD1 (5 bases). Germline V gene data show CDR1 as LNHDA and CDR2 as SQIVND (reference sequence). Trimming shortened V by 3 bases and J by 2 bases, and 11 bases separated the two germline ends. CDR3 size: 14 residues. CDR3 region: CASSIVPGPYEQYF. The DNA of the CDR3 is TGTGCCAGTAGTATCGTGCCAGGGCCCTACGAGCAGTACTTC.

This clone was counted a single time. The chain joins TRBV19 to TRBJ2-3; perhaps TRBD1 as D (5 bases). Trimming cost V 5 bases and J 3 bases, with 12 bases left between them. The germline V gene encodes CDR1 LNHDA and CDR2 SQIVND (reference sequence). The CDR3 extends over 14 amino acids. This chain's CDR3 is CASSSAGSTDTQYF. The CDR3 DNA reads TGTGCCAGTAGTTCGGCAGGGTCGACAGATACGCAGTATTTT.

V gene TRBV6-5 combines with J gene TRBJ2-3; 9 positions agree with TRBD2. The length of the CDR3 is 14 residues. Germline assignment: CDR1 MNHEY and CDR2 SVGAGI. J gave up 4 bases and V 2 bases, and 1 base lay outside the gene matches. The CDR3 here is CASSYAGGPDTQYF. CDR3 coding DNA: TGTGCCAGCAGTTACGCGGGAGGGCCAGATACGCAGTATTTT.

The DNA of the CDR3 is TGTGCCAGTAGCAGCCAGCCGTATAGCAATCAGCCCCAGCATTTT. Its translation is CASSSQPYSNQPQHF. The chain links TRBV19 to TRBJ1-5; D call uncertain. Per the germline V gene, CDR1 is LNHDA and CDR2 is SQIVND (reference sequence). This CDR3 region has 15 residues. Trimming removed 6 bases from V and 0 bases from J, with 12 bases in between.

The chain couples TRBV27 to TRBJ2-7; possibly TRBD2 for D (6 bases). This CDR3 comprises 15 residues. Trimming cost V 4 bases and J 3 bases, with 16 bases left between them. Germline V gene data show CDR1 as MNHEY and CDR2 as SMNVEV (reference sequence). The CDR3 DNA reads TGTGCCAGCAGTTCTCCTGATCTGGGGGGCTACGAGCAGTACTTC. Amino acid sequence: CASSSPDLGGYEQYF.

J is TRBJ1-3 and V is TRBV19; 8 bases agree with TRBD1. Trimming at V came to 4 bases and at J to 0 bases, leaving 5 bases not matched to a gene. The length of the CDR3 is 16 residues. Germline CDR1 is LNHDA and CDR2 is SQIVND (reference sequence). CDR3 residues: CASSRTTGVSGNTIYF. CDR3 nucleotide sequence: TGTGCCAGTAGTAGGACGACAGGGGTCTCTGGAAACACCATATATTTT.

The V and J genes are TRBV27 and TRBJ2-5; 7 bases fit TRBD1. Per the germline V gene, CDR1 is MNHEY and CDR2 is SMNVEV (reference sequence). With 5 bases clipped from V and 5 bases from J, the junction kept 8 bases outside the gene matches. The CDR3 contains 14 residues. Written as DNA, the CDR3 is TGTGCCAGCAGTCCGACAGGGCGCGGGGAGACCCAGTACTTC. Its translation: CASSPTGRGETQYF.

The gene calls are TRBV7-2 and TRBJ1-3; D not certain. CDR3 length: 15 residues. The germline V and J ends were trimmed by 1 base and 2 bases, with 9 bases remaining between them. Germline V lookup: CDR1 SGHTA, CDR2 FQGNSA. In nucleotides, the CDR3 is TGTGCCAGCAGCTTAGTTGTGAGGGCTGGAAACACCATATATTTT. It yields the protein CASSLVVRAGNTIYF.

This CDR3 reads CASSPSATEAFF. For the CDR3, the DNA is TGTGCCAGCAGTCCGTCGGCCACTGAAGCTTTCTTT. The chain joins TRBV7-9 to TRBJ1-1, with D unresolved. The germline V and J ends were trimmed by 6 bases and 4 bases, with 9 bases remaining between them. From germline, CDR1 is SEHNR and CDR2 FQNEAQ (reference sequence). The CDR3 has 12 amino acids.